This TCR beta chain was obtained from a study of CD8 T cells in Susac syndrome. TCR beta sequencing was performed on blood CD8+ and CD4+ T cells. Healthy donors were controls matched for age and sex. Worth noting for this clonotype: As yet, its antigen is unknown.

Study outcomes and limitations: The study recognized that its TCR sequencing and HLA analysis covered a relatively small number of individuals.

Random hexamers were used to reverse transcribe an amount of about 0.45 to 1 ug RNA. Multiplex immunoSEQ PCR targeted 54 Vbeta and 13 Jbeta TCR beta segments. TCRdb reprocessed the immunoSEQ multiplex PCR reads with MiXCR, giving one entry per CDR3 protein. The table has roughly 190,000 distinct CDR3 sequences, about 94% seen once. Trimming removed 6 bases at V and 8 bases at J, with 22 bases between. Per germline, CDR1 KGHSH and CDR2 LQKENI. The CDR3 runs to 15 residues. This chain connects TRBV18 to TRBJ1-1, with D maybe TRBD1 (5 bases). This sequence originates from a human donor in good health. Sequenced input: CD4+ T cells from PBMCs. CDR3 coding DNA: TGTGCCAGCTCCCCAAGATCCGGGACGTCAAGCGAAGCTTTCTTT. It encodes CASSPRSGTSSEAFF. Variable domain in full (rest from reference TRBV18 and TRBJ1-1): NAGVMQNPRHLVRRRGQEARLRCSPMKGHSHVYWYRQLPEEGLKFMVYLQKENIIDESGMPKERFSAEFPKEGPSILRIQQVVRGDSAAYFCASSPRSGTSSEAFFGQGTRLTVV.